This T cell receptor beta chain is drawn from a study of naive and memory T cell subsets (dated by TCRdb to about 2017). Notes on the research overall: The figure summarizing these samples reported roughly 10 blood donors, 7 tuberculin skin test biopsies and 3 saline control biopsies. As previously described, skin biopsies were taken from tuberculin skin test sites or from saline-injected control sites and processed for RNA extraction. PCR2 was typically run as a SYBR Green qPCR and stopped at a set threshold, although low-input samples could use end-point PCR of around 6 cycles instead.

In its sample, this clonotype was seen many times. Its target antigen remains unknown. No base quality values were provided; no much bigger clone lies one nucleotide off. Preparation of the library involved UMI-ligation and nested PCR. The ligated cDNA was amplified by four rounds of PCR, in which nested alpha and beta constant region primers were used together with the SP2 primer. For the blood and skin samples, reverse transcription of TCR RNA was done with SuperScript IV along with alpha and beta constant region primers. Using T4 RNA ligase 1, an oligonucleotide carrying both the Illumina SP2 primer and a UMI was ligated onto the 3' end of the cDNA. The 12-nucleotide UMI was composed of two random hexamers separated by an eight-base spacer, which was included to prevent hairpin formation. From the second PCR onward, TCR alpha and beta chain libraries were processed separately, and dual indexing was applied for multiplexing. After pooling, the indexed libraries were analyzed by capillary electrophoresis and sequenced on either an Illumina MiSeq or NextSeq. PhiX DNA at about 5-7% was spiked into libraries to increase base diversity and improve cluster recognition. For the original study's pipeline: Demultiplexor extracted UMIs from read 2, combined them with read 1 TCR sequence, and split reads by sample indices. V and J genes and V-J junctions were identified by Decombinator, which gave every TCR a five-part identifier that included V and J deletions. UMIs were used by Collapsinator to correct sequencing errors and PCR amplification heterogeneity, so that a UMI-based abundance was obtained for each TCR. CDR3Translator turned identifiers into nucleotide sequence, translated that sequence into amino acids, and pulled out CDR3 regions based on terminal motifs. Error-corrected counts of alpha and beta TCRs from blood and skin were compared after being normalized to the amount of input RNA. TCRdb passed the public sequencing reads through fastp at Q25 and MiXCR, retaining productive beta sequences. Rows are combined by CDR3 protein, so each entry shows the most common genes and DNA. In this record, the V and J calls reflect TCRdb's handling and not the investigators' own analysis. This sample comprises 40,000 or so distinct CDR3 sequences, roughly 9.6% of them detected only once. 3.9% of the sample goes to the ten largest clones.

The intended sense of this specimen's treatment or condition label: skin biopsy from PPD injection site in Mantoux-positive individual. The study reported a robust and sensitive protocol to amplify, sequence and analyze TCRs, based on 3' ligation of a UMI-containing oligonucleotide to TCR cDNA. Tuberculin skin test biopsies were obtained from sites injected with PPD in individuals who had a positive Mantoux test. Total RNA was treated with RQ1 DNase, without cell sorting, prior to reverse transcription, with an input of roughly 1 to 1000 ng being targeted. Skin biopsy and whole blood libraries were made to test pipeline robustness in samples where T cells form a minority population. The research as a whole found: The potential sensitivity of the RNA-based method to TCR transcript changes with T cell activation and differentiation was acknowledged. The larger number of TCRs at tuberculin skin test sites was interpreted as T cell infiltration of a delayed type IV hypersensitivity reaction. TCR sequences were reportedly recovered from both skin biopsy types, with far more TCRs at tuberculin skin test sites. Skin biopsy collection and RNA processing details were not given in the paper but referenced to earlier studies.

This sample comprised skin, obtained from a tuberculin skin test site. The receptor comes from an adult in good health.

CDR3 region: CASSLGVRPSDRHEQFF. The bases read TGTGCCAGCAGCTTAGGAGTACGTCCCTCCGACCGTCATGAGCAGTTCTTC. The sequence joins TRBV7-9 to TRBJ2-1; a confident D gene designation cannot be given. From the germline V gene (reference sequence), CDR1 is SEHNR and CDR2 is FQNEAQ. The CDR3 goes from the cysteine to the phenylalanine over 17 residues. This entry keeps only the CDR3 DNA: 51 bases, framed from base 1. Trimming costs V 1 base and J 8 bases, and their ends lie 21 bases apart.